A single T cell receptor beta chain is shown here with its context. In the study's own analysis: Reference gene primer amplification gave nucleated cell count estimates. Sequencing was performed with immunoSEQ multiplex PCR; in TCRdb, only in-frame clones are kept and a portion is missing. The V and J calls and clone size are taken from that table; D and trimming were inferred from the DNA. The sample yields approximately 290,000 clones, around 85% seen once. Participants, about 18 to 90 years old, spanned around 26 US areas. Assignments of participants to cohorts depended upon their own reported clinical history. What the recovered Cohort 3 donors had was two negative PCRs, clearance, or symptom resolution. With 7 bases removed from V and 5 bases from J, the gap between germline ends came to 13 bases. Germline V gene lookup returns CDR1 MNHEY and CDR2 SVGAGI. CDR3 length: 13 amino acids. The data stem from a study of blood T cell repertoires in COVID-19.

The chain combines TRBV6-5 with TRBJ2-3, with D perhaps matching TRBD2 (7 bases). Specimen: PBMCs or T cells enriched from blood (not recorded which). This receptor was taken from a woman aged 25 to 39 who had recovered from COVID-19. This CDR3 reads CASKRGAIDTQYF. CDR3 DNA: TGTGCCAGCAAACGGGGGGCAATAGATACGCAGTATTTT.